The TCR beta chain under discussion was sequenced for a study of OX40 agonist ivuxolimab in advanced cancers. Regarding the study in general: Ivuxolimab was an agonistic, fully human IgG2 monoclonal antibody directed against OX40 (CD134), a costimulatory receptor. Intravenous ivuxolimab was administered to patients every 2 weeks at six dose levels: 0.01, 0.1, 0.3, 1.5, 3 and 10 mg/kg. Of the roughly 52 patients in dose escalation, about 20 had hepatocellular carcinoma, roughly 15 had melanoma, 9 had renal cell carcinoma and 9 had head and neck cancer. In the dose-escalation cohort, 70% to 90% of patients were male, and the mean age was around 65 years with a range of roughly 20 to 80. Patients were allowed to have had prior anti-PD-1, anti-PD-L1 or anti-CTLA-4 therapy, and around 40% of the dose-escalation patients had previously received checkpoint inhibitors. Partial responses occurred in three dose-escalation patients: two with cutaneous melanoma and one with hepatocellular carcinoma. Peripheral TCRbeta sequencing was intended to test whether TCR sequence diversity was altered and clonal T-cell expansion was caused by ivuxolimab. The paper covers the monotherapy dose-escalation part of the phase I ivuxolimab trial, which included N of about 50 patients.

Spanning cysteine to phenylalanine, the CDR3 consists of 16 amino acids. This entry keeps only the CDR3 DNA: 48 bases, framed from base 1. V gives up 2 bases and J gives up 1 base, and the segment between their germline ends measures 14 bases. Based on the germline V gene, the CDR1 and CDR2 sequences are SGHTA and FQGNSA. The trial excluded patients who had a history of autoimmune disease or who were on systemic immunosuppression. Peripheral blood for TCR sequencing was collected from all dose cohorts at baseline, on cycle 4 day 1, and on cycle 7 day 1. Samples were obtained from an open-label, multicenter, first-in-human phase I dose-escalation trial of ivuxolimab. The trial enrolled adults with locally advanced or metastatic head and neck squamous cell, hepatocellular, melanoma or renal cell carcinoma. Before TCR sequencing, CD4+ and CD8+ T cells were separately sorted from peripheral blood. Genomic DNA was extracted from sorted cells for sequencing of the TCRbeta CDR3 region. TCRbeta CDR3 regions were sequenced using the immunoSEQ Assay. As stored in TCRdb, this immuneACCESS dataset retains in-frame rearrangements with V and J assigned. A fraction of the clones does not appear; measured against another copy, unresolved V genes explain less than half of the discrepancy, and the remainder lacks a known reason. The sample records about 59,000 clones, more than 75% of which are singletons. In total, the top ten clones hold roughly 0.34% of the sample.

Turning to this clone: Its antigen is currently not known. No per-base quality is available; no much larger clone lies one base away.

General conclusions and limits of the study: In partial responders in the 0.1-3.0 mg/kg groups, normalized peripheral clonal expansion was found to be among the lowest, especially among CD8+ T cells. After ivuxolimab, CD8+ T cells had more expanded clones than CD4+ T cells on average. The antigen specificity of the peripheral T cells that underwent clonal expansion was not determined. At doses from 0.1 to 3.0 mg/kg, clonal expansion was seen in both CD4+ and CD8+ blood T cells between baseline and week 6. Low levels of normalized T-cell clonal expansion were also shown by some nonresponding patients.

The TCR originated in an adult with an advanced solid tumor such as melanoma, head and neck, liver or kidney cancer. This specimen consisted of CD4+ or CD8+ T cells sorted from blood, obtained in a trial of the OX40 agonist ivuxolimab. The chain couples TRBV7-2 to TRBJ1-1; no D segment can be confidently identified. The CDR3 here reads CASSLRFGFRNTEAFF. The DNA is as follows: TGTGCCAGCAGCTTAAGGTTTGGGTTCAGGAACACTGAAGCTTTCTTT.